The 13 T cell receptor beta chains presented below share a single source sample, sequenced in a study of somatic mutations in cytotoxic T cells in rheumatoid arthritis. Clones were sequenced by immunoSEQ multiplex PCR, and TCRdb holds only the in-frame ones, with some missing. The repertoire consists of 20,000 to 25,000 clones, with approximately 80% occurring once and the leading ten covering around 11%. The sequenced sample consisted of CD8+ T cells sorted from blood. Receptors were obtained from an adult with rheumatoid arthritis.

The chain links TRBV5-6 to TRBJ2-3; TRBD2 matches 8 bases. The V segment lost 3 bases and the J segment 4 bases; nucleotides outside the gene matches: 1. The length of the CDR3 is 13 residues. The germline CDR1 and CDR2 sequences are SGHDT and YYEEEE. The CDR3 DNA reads TGTGCCAGCAGCTGGACTAGCCCAGATACGCAGTATTTT. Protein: CASSWTSPDTQYF. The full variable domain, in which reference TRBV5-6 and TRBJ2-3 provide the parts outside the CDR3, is DAGVTQSPTHLIKTRGQQVTLRCSPKSGHDTVSWYQQALGQGPQFIFQYYEEEERQRGNFPDRFSGHQFPNYSSELNVNALLLGDSALYLCASSWTSPDTQYFGPGTRLTVL.

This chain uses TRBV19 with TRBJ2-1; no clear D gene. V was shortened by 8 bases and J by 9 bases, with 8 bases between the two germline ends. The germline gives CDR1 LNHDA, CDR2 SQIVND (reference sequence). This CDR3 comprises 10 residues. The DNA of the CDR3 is TGTGCCAGTGGCCCCCGTGAGCAGTTCTTC. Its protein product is CASGPREQFF.

CDR3 DNA sequence: TGCGCCAGCAGCCAAGATGCGGACAGGGCGGACACTGAAGCTTTCTTT. This encodes CASSQDADRADTEAFF. This chain joins TRBV4-1 and TRBJ1-1; 8 bases fit TRBD1. This CDR3 is built from 16 residues. Trimming cost V 0 bases and J 3 bases; bases outside gene matches: 6. Germline-derived CDR1 and CDR2 are MGHRA and YSYEKL.

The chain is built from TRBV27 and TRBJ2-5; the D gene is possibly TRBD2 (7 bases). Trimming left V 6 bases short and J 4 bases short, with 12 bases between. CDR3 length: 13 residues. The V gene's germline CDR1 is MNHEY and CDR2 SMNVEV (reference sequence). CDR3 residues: CASRSGGRETQYF. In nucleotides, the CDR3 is TGTGCCAGCAGGTCGGGGGGCCGAGAGACCCAGTACTTC.

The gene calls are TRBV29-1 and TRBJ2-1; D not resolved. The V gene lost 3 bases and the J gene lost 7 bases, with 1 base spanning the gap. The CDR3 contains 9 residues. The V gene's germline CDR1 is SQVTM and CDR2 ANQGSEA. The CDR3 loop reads CSVDNEQFF. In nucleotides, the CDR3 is TGCAGCGTTGATAATGAGCAGTTCTTC.

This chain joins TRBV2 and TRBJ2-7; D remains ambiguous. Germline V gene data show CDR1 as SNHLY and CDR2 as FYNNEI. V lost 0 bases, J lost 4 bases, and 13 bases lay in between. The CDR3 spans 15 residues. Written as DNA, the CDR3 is TGTGCCAGCAGTGAAGCATGGACCCGAATTTACGAGCAGTACTTC. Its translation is CASSEAWTRIYEQYF.

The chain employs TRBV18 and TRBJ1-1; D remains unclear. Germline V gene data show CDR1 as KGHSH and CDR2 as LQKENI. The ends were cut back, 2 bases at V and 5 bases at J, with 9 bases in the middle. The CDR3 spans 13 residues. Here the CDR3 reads CASSPTGKTEAFF. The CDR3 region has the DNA TGTGCCAGCTCACCAACCGGAAAGACTGAAGCTTTCTTT.

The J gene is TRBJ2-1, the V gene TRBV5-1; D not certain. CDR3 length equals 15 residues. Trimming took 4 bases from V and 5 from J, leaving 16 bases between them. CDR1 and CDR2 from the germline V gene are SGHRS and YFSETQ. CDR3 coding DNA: TGCGCCAGCAGCCTAGGGCAGGCCCTCAACAATGAGCAGTTCTTC. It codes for CASSLGQALNNEQFF. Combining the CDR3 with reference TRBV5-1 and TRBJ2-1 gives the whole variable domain KAGVTQTPRYLIKTRGQQVTLSCSPISGHRSVSWYQQTPGQGLQFLFEYFSETQRNKGNFPGRFSGRQFSNSRSEMNVSTLELGDSALYLCASSLGQALNNEQFFGPGTRLTVL.

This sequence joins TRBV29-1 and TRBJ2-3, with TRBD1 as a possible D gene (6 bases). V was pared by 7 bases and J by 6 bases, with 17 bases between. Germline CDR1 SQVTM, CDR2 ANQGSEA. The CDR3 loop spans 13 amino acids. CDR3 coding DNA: TGCAGCGCGAAACAGGGTACGGGCGATACGCAGTATTTT. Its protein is CSAKQGTGDTQYF.

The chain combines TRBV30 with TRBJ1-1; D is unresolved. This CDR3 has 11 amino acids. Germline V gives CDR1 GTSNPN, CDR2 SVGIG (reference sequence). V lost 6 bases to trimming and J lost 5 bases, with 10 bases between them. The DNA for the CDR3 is TGTGCCTGCCAGTGGGAAACTGAAGCTTTCTTT. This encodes CACQWETEAFF. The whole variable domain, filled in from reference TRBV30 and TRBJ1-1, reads SQTIHQWPATLVQPVGSPLSLECTVEGTSNPNLYWYRQAAGRGLQLLFYSVGIGQISSEVPQNLSASRPQDRQFILSSKKLLLSDSGFYLCACQWETEAFFGQGTRLTVV.

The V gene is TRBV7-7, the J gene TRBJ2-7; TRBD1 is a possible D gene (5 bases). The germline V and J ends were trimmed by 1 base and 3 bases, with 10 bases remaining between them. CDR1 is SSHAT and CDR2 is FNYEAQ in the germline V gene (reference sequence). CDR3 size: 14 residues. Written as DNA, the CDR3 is TGTGCCAGCAGCTTAGAGGGGTACGGCTACGAGCAGTACTTC. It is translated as CASSLEGYGYEQYF.

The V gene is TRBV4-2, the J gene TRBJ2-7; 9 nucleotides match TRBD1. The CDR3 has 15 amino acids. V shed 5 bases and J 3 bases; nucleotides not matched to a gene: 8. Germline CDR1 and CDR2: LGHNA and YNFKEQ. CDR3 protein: CASSYRPGQGYEQYF. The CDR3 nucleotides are TGTGCCAGCAGCTACAGACCGGGACAGGGCTACGAGCAGTACTTC.

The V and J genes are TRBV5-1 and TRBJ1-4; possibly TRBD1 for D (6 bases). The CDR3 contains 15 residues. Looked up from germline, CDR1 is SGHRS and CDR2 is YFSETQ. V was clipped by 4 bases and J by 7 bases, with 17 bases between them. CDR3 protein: CASSAGTSGGEKLFF. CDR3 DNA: TGCGCCAGCAGCGCCGGGACATCCGGGGGTGAAAAACTGTTTTTT. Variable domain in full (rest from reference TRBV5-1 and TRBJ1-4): KAGVTQTPRYLIKTRGQQVTLSCSPISGHRSVSWYQQTPGQGLQFLFEYFSETQRNKGNFPGRFSGRQFSNSRSEMNVSTLELGDSALYLCASSAGTSGGEKLFFGSGTQLSVL.